The 6 T cell receptor beta chains below all came from one sample that was sequenced in a study of CD8+CD57+ T cells in acquired aplastic anemia. TCR beta VDJ and CDR3 profiling used genomic DNA as template. TCRdb used MiXCR to reprocess the reads, holding one entry per CDR3 protein. The table lists 100,000 to 120,000 distinct CDR3 sequences, approximately 49% of them singletons. The specimen was sorted CD4+, CD8+, or CD8+CD57+ T cells (not recorded which) from PBMCs. The source of these receptors is a human donor in good health, serving as a control.

The chain combines TRBV7-2 with TRBJ2-5; tentatively, D is TRBD2 (6 bases). CDR3 size: 11 residues. Germline CDR1 reads SGHTA; CDR2 reads FQGNSA. V was shortened by 10 bases and J by 14 bases, with 20 bases between the two germline ends. CDR3 protein: CATRRDWAPYF. For the CDR3, the DNA is TGTGCCACCAGGAGGGATTGGGCACCATACTTC.

The chain's CDR3 is CASSVSRNTGELFF. CDR3 bases: TGTGCCAGTAGCGTGTCTCGGAACACCGGGGAGCTGTTTTTT. V and J are TRBV19 and TRBJ2-2, with D unclear. The CDR3 is 14 amino acids. CDR1 LNHDA and CDR2 SQIVND come from the germline V gene (reference sequence). Between the trimmed V and J ends, which lost 6 bases and 1 base, there was a span of 9 bases.

This clonotype has a count of ten or more. V usage is TRBV7-9 and J usage is TRBJ1-1; a possible D gene is TRBD1 (6 bases). This CDR3 contains 17 residues. Germline CDR1 reads SEHNR; CDR2 reads FQNEAQ (reference sequence). Trimming stripped 4 bases from V and 3 bases from J, with 21 bases between. CDR3 sequence: CASSSVGRGQSDTEAFF. In nucleotides, the CDR3 is TGTGCCAGCAGCTCGGTGGGGCGCGGACAGTCAGACACTGAAGCTTTCTTT.

V usage is TRBV29-1 and J usage is TRBJ2-3, with a tentative D call TRBD2 (5 bases). With 6 bases removed from V and 2 bases from J, the gap between germline ends came to 9 bases. There are 12 residues in the CDR3. In germline, CDR1 is SQVTM, CDR2 ANQGSEA. CDR3 nucleotide sequence: TGCAGCGTCGGGGATTTCACAGATACGCAGTATTTT. Its translation: CSVGDFTDTQYF.

The chain is built from TRBV29-1 and TRBJ1-2; D not certain. Trimming stripped 4 bases from V and 4 bases from J, with 7 bases between. Germline values: CDR1 SQVTM, CDR2 ANQGSEA. CDR3 length: 11 residues. Written as DNA, the CDR3 is TGCAGCGTTGGTATGGCCTATGGCTACACCTTC. Its protein is CSVGMAYGYTF.

The chain is built from TRBV10-3 and TRBJ1-1, with D perhaps TRBD1 (6 bases). This CDR3 is 13 amino acids long. Deletions cut 2 bases from V and 10 bases from J, with 14 bases between. Looked up from germline, CDR1 is ENHRY and CDR2 is SYGVKD. The CDR3 sequence is CAISEGGGRRAFF. The CDR3 bases are TGTGCCATCAGTGAGGGCGGGGGCAGAAGAGCTTTCTTT.